This T cell receptor (beta chain) was identified during a study of blood T cell repertoires in COVID-19. Study overall: PBMCs, B-cell-depleted T cells, or T cells provided the cDNA or gDNA that made up the material.

The assay was immunoSEQ multiplex PCR, and TCRdb's table has in-frame clones only and misses some. The data contain 90,000 or so clones, roughly 80% of them singletons. CDR3 length equals 15 residues. Trimming removed 0 bases from V and 7 bases from J, with 16 bases in between. Germline V gene data show CDR1 as KGHSH and CDR2 as LQKENI. The sequenced sample consisted of peripheral blood. The receptor was isolated from a human donor in a cohort sampled during active COVID-19. This rearrangement joins TRBV18 to TRBJ2-7; a weak D match, TRBD2 (6 bases). CDR3: CASSPPGDGGGEQYF. In nucleotides, the CDR3 is TGTGCCAGCTCACCACCGGGAGACGGGGGTGGGGAGCAGTACTTC.